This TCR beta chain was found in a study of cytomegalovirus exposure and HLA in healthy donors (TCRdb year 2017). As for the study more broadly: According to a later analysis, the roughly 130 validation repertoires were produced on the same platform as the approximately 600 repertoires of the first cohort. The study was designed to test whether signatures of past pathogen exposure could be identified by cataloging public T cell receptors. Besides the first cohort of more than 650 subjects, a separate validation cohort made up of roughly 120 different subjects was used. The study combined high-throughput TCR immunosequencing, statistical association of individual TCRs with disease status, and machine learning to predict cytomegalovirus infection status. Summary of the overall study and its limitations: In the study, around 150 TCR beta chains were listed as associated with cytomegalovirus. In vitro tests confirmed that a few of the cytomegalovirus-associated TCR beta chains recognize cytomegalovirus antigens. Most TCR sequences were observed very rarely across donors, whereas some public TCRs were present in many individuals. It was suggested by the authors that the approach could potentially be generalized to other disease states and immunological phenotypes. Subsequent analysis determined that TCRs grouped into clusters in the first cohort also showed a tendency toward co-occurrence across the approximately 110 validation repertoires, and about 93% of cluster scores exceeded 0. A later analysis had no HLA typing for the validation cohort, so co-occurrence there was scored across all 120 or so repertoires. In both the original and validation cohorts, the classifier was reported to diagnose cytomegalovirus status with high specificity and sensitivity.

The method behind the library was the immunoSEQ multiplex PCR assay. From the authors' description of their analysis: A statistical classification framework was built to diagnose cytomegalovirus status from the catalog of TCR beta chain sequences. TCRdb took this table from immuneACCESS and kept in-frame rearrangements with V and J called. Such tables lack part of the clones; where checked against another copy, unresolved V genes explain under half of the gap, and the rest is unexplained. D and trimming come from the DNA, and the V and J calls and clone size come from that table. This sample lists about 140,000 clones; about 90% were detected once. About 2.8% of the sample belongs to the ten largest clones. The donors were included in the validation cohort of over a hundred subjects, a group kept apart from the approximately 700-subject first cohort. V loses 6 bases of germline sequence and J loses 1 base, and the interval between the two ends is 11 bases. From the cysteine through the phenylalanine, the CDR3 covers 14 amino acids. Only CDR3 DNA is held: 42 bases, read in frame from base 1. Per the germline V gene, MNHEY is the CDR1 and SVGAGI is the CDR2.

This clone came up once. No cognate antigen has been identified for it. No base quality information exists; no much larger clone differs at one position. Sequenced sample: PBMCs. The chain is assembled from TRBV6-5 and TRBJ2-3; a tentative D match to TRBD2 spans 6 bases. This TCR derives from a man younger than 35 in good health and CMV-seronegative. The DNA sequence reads TGTGCCAGCAGAAGACTAGTCGGCACAGATACGCAGTATTTT. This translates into CASRRLVGTDTQYF.